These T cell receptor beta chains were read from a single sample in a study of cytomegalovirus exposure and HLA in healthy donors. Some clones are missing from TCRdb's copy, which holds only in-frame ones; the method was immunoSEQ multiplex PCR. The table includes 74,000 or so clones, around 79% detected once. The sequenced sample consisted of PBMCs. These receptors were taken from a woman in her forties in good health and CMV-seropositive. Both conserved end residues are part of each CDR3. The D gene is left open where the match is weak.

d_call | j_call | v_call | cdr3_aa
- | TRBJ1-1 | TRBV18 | CASSPRPGVSEAFF
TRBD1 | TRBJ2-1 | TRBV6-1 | CASKSGTALKDEQFF
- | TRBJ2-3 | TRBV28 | CASSPPLDTQYF
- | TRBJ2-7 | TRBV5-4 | CASTTARGGPGEQYF
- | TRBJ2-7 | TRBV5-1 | CASSSAGTSYEQYF
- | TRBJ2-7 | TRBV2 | CASTQGGGEQYF
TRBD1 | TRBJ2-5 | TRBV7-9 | CASEPGQGTTQETQYF
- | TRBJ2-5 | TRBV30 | CAWSGSGAKETQYF
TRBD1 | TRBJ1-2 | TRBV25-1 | CASSEYKGAGYGYTF
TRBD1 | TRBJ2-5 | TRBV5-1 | CASSLAVGTAETQYF
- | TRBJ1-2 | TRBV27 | CASSSGTPNGYTF
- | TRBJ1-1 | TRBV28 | CASSYQYEAFF
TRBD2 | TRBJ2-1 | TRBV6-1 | CASSGRTSGRGLEQFF
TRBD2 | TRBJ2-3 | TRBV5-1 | CASSLERLAGTDTQYF
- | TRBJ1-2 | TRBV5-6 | CASSQGYGYTF
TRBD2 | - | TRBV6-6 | CAIGLAGPSEQYF
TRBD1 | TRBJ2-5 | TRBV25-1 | CASRGLRGIQETQYF
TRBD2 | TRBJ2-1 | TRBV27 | CASSLSASGSWNEQFF
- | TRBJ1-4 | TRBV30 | CAWSPPGFGREKLFF
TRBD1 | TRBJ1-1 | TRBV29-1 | CSVEDKGTVYSEAFF
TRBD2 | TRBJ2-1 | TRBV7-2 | CASSPPTGLAGGPGQFF
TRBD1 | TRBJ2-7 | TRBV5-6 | CASSLWGTGSYEQYF
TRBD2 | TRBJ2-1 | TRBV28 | CASSSGTSGKAEQFF
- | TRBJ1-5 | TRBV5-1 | CASSLSSGGNQPQHF
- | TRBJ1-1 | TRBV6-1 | CASDRNTEAFF
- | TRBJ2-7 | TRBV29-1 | CSVAWASRREQYF
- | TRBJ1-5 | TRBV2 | CASSEDQVSNQPQHF
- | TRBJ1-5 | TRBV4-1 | CASSLENQFNQPQHF
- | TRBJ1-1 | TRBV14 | CASSAKLGGAMNTEAFF
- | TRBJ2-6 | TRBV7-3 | CASSLGGALSGANVLTF
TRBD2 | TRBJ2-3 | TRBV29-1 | CSAPPGTSVSTDTQYF
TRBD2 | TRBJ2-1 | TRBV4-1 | CASSQEESPSLTSGGNYEQFF
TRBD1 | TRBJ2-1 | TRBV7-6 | CASSPGQGAIVDEQFF
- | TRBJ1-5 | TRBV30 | CAWAPGQNQPQHF
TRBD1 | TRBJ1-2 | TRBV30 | CAWSITGDVGYGYTF
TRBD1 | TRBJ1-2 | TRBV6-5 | CASSSSTGGGTF
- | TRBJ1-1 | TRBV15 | CATSRDLNTEAFF
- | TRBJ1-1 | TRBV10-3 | CAISEETPNTEAFF
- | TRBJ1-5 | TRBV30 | CAWSVGGRSNQPQHF
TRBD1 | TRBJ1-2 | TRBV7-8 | CASSLGYGQVLYTF
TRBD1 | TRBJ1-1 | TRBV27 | CASSLGTAIMNTEAFF
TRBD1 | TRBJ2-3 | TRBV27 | CASSPSTGPYTQYF
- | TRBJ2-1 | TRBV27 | CASSFGTPSYNEQFF
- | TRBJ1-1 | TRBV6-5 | CASSYLTGSGNTEAFF
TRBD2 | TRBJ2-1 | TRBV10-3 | CATTSGGSYNEQFF
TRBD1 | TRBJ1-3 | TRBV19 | CASSLREGALGNTIYF
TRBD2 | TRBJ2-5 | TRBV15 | CATSRDYVSAGGGFQETQYF
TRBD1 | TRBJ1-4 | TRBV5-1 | CASSEWGGQGINPGKLFF
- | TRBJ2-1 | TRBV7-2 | CASSLSGGLEQFF
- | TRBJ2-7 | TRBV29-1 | CSGRLGGEQYF